Listed here is a single TCR beta chain. This entry comes from a study of blood T cell repertoires in COVID-19. Turning to the study itself: The study drew acute and convalescent COVID-19 samples from the United States, Italy and Spain. PBMCs, B-cell-depleted T cells, or T cells were the source of the cDNA or gDNA that made up the material.

This CDR3 has 16 amino acids. Germline V CDR1 and CDR2: SQVTM, ANQGSEA. V lost 2 bases and J lost 9; bases outside the gene matches: 15. Original processing notes: The authors estimated nucleated cell counts from reference gene primer amplification. The data were produced by immunoSEQ multiplex PCR, yet TCRdb's version contains in-frame clones alone and is incomplete. Clone size and the V and J calls come from that table; the DNA yielded D and trimming. The sample holds 120,000 to 150,000 clones, 85% to 90% seen once. Sequencing used peripheral blood. This TCR was sampled from an elderly woman with acute or convalescent COVID-19. The chain joins TRBV29-1 to TRBJ2-1; 8 nucleotides agree with TRBD1. In DNA form, the CDR3 reads TGCAGCGTTGAAAATCCTGGACAGGGACGGATAGGTGAGCAGTTCTTC. Its protein product is CSVENPGQGRIGEQFF.